This T cell receptor beta chain stems from a study of CD8 T cells in ankylosing spondylitis. Points from the study as a whole: There was a TCR beta motif, made of fewer than 10 highly homologous variants, that appeared characteristic of ankylosing spondylitis blood.

Each TCR beta library was made by quantitative 5'-RACE that incorporated molecular barcodes. TCRdb ran MiXCR on the 5' RACE reads and lists one entry per CDR3 protein. The profile shows about 480,000 distinct CDR3 sequences, about 15% of them singletons. The sample holds a few counts of this clonotype. What it binds is unknown. Germline lookup yields CDR1 LGHDT and CDR2 YNNKEL (reference sequence). This CDR3 comprises 13 residues. V was pared by 4 bases and J by 3 bases, with 9 bases between. What was sequenced was blood, either unsorted or a sorted T cell fraction (not recorded which). This receptor was identified in a male donor with ankylosing spondylitis. The chain has TRBV3-1 and TRBJ2-5; D unclear. The CDR3 sequence is CASSPTPEETQYF. The CDR3 coding sequence is TGTGCCAGCAGCCCCACCCCCGAAGAGACCCAGTACTTC.